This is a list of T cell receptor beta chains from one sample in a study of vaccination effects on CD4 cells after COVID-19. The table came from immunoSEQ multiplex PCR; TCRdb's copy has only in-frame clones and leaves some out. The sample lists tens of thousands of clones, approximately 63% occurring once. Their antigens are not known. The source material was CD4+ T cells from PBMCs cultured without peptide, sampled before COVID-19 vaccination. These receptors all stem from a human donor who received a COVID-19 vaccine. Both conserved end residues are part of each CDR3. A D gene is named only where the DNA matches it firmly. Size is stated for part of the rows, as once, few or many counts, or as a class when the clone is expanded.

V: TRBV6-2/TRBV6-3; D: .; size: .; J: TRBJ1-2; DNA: TGTGCCAGCAGTTGGGGCCGACAGGATGGCTACACCTTC; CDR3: CASSWGRQDGYTF
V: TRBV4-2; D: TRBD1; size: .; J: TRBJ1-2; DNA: TGTGCCAGCAGCCAAGATGGGACAGGGGGCGCGACTTATGGCTACACCTTC; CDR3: CASSQDGTGGATYGYTF
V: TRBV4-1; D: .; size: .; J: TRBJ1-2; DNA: TGCGCCAGCAGCCAAGAAATAGGGGCAGGGGATGGCTACACCTTC; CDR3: CASSQEIGAGDGYTF
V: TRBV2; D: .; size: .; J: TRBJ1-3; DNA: TGTGCCAGCAGTGAAGGGGGCTCCGGAAACACCATATATTTT; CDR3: CASSEGGSGNTIYF
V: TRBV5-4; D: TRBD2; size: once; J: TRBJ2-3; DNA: TGTGCCAGCAGCTTGTCTCTGCGGGGGGACACAGATACGCAGTATTTT; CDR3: CASSLSLRGDTDTQYF
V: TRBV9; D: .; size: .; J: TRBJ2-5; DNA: TGTGCCAGCAGCGTAATGACAGCCCCGGGAGAGACCCAGTACTTC; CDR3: CASSVMTAPGETQYF
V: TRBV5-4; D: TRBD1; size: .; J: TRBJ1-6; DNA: TGTGCCAGCAGCTTGACAGGGGGCCGGTCACCCCTCCACTTT; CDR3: CASSLTGGRSPLHF
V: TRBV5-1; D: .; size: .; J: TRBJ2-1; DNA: TGCGCCAGCAGCCCCCTTTATATAAGGACACTCAAAAGGGACTACAATGAGCAGTTCTTC; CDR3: CASSPLYIRTLKRDYNEQFF
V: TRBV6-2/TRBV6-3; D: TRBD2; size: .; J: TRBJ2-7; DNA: TGTGCCAGCAGTTTGGGACTAGCGGGATATTACGAGCAGTACTTC; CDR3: CASSLGLAGYYEQYF
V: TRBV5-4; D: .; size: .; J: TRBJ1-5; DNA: TGTGCCGGACCGACCTCGGAGGATCAGCCCCAGCATTTT; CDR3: CAGPTSEDQPQHF
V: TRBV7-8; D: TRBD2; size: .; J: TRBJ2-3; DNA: TGTGCCAGCAGCCCTAATGTTGCGGGAGCGGGCCCAGATACGCAGTATTTT; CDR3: CASSPNVAGAGPDTQYF
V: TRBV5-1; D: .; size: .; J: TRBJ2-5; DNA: TGCGCCAGCAGCTTGGTCACTTACCAAGAGACCCAGTACTTC; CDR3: CASSLVTYQETQYF
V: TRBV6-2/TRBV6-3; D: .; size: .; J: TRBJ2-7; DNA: TGTGCCAGCAGTCCCCGACAAATCCCCTACGAGCAGTACTTC; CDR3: CASSPRQIPYEQYF
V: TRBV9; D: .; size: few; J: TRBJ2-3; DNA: TGTGCCAGCAGCGTAGTGGGGACACTTAACACAGATACGCAGTATTTT; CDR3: CASSVVGTLNTDTQYF
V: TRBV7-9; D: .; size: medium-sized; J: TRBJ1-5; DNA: TGTGCCAGCAGCTTAGAGCGAAGCAATCAGCCCCAGCATTTT; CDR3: CASSLERSNQPQHF
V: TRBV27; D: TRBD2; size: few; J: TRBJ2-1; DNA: TGTGCCAGCAAAACTAGCGGGAGTACCAATGAGCAGTTCTTC; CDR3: CASKTSGSTNEQFF
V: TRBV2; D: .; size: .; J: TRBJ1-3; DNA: TGTGCCAGCACTACAGGAGGGGCCTCTGGAAACACCATATATTTT; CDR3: CASTTGGASGNTIYF
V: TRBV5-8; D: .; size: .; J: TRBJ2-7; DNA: TGTGCCAGCAGGGAACAGGGAGGGGGCTACGAGCAGTACTTC; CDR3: CASREQGGGYEQYF
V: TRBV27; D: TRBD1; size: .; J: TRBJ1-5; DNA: TGTGCCAGCAGTCTGACAGGGGAGGGGTATAGCAATCAGCCCCAGCATTTT; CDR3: CASSLTGEGYSNQPQHF
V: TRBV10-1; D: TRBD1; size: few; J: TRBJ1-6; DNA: TGCGCCAGCGTAACCCCGGGACAGTATAATTCACCCCTCCACTTT; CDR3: CASVTPGQYNSPLHF
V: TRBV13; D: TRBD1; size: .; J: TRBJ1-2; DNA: TGTGCCAGCAGCTTAGGGCCGTCAGGGGGCGATGGCTACACCTTC; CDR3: CASSLGPSGGDGYTF
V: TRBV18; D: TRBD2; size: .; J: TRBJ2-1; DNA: TGTGCCAGCTCACAGAAAACGGGACTAGTTATGTACAATGAGCAGTTCTTC; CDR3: CASSQKTGLVMYNEQFF
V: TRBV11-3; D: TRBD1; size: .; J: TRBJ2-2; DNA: TGTGCCAGCAGCTTAGGGGACAGGGGGCGAGTATGGACCGGGGAGCTGTTTTTT; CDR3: CASSLGDRGRVWTGELFF
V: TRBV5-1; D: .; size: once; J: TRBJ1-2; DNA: TGCGCCAGCAGCTTGCCCATTGCGGGGGAGTATGGCTACACCTTC; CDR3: CASSLPIAGEYGYTF
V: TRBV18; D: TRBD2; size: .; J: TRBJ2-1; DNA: TGTGCCACCTACGGACTAGCGGGGATCTACAATGAGCAGTTCTTC; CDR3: CATYGLAGIYNEQFF
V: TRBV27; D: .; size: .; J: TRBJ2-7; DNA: TGTGCCAGCAGCCAAACAGGGGGGGTTCTTGTCGAGCAGTACTTC; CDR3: CASSQTGGVLVEQYF
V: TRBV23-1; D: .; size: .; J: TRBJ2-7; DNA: TGCGCCAGCAGTCAATCGGCCAGGGCCCCTACCTACGAGCAGTACTTC; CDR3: CASSQSARAPTYEQYF
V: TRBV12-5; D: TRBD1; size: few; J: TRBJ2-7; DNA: TGTGCTAGTGGGCCTACAACGGGACAGACGAACGAGCAGTACTTC; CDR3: CASGPTTGQTNEQYF
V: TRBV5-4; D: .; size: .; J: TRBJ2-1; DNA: TGTGCCAGCAGCTTGGGTATCACTGCGGGTGCCTACAATGAGCAGTTCTTC; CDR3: CASSLGITAGAYNEQFF
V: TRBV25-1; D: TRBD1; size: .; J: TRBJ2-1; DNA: TGTGCCAGCAGTGAATACGGGACAGGGATAGGTTTGCAGTTCTTC; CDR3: CASSEYGTGIGLQFF
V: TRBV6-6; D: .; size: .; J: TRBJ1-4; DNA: TGTGCCAGCAGTTTGGCGGTAACTAATGAAAAACTGTTTTTT; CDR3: CASSLAVTNEKLFF
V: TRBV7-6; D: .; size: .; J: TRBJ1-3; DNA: TGTGCCAGCAGCCCTAGACCGGCACAAATACGCTCTGGAAACACCATATATTTT; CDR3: CASSPRPAQIRSGNTIYF
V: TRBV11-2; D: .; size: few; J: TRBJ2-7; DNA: TGTGCCAGCAGCTTGTATGACCGGGATCACTACGAGCAGTACTTC; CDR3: CASSLYDRDHYEQYF
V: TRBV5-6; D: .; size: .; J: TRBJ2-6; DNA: TGTGCCAGCAGCTTGGCGGGTCCAGGGGCCAACGTCCTGACTTTC; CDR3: CASSLAGPGANVLTF
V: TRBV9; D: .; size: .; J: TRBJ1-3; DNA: TGTGCCAGCAGCGCCGGTACGGGACGCTACTCTGGAAACACCATATATTTT; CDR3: CASSAGTGRYSGNTIYF
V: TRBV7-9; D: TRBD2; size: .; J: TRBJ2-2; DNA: TGTGCCAGCAGCTTAGCGGCACCGGGACTAGTAAACACCGGGGAGCTGTTTTTT; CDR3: CASSLAAPGLVNTGELFF
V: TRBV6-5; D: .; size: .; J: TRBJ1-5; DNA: TGTGCCAGCTGGAGTCAGTCTCGGGCCAATCAGCCCCAGCATTTT; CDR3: CASWSQSRANQPQHF
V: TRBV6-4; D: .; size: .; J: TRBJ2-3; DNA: TGTGCCAGCAGTTTACAGGGCCCGTCGGATACGCAGTATTTT; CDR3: CASSLQGPSDTQYF
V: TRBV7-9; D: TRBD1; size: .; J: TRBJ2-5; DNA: TGTGCCAGCAGCTTAGCGCGGCACAGGGGGCAAAGAAGGGAGACCCAGTACTTC; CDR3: CASSLARHRGQRRETQYF
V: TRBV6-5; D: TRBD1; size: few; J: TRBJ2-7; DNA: TGTGCCAGCAGTCGAGGACAGGGGGGCTCCTACGAGCAGTACTTC; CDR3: CASSRGQGGSYEQYF
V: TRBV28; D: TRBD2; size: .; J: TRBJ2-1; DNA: TGTGCCAGCAGTTCCAGCGGGGCAAGCTCCTACAATGAGCAGTTCTTC; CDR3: CASSSSGASSYNEQFF
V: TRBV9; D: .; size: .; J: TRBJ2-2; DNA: TGTGCCAGCAGCCGGCACAGGGTTGGAACCGGGGAGCTGTTTTTT; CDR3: CASSRHRVGTGELFF
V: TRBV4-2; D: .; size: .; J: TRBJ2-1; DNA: TGTGCCAGCAGCCACGGTGACAGGTACAATGAGCAGTTCTTC; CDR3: CASSHGDRYNEQFF
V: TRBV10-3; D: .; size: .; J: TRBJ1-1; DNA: TGTGCCATCAGTGGAGGGAGAGCAGAGGGCACTGAAGCTTTCTTT; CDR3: CAISGGRAEGTEAFF
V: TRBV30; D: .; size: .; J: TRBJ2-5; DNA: TGTGCCTGGTCCAGGGGAGGAGAGACCCAGTACTTC; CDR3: CAWSRGGETQYF
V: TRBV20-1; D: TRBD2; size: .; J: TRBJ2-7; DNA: TGCAGTGCTAATGATATAGCGGGGAGATACGAGCAGTACTTC; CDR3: CSANDIAGRYEQYF
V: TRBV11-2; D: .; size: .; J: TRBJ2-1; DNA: TGTGCCAGCAGCTTAGTTGGGGCCAGCTCCTACAATGAGCAGTTCTTC; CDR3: CASSLVGASSYNEQFF
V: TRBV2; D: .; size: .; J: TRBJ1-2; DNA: TGTGCCAGCACCAGAGAGGTGCGATATGGCTACACCTTC; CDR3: CASTREVRYGYTF
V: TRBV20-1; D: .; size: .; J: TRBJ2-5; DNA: TGCAGTGCTAGTTCATTCCGGGAGCAGGAGACCCAGTACTTC; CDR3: CSASSFREQETQYF
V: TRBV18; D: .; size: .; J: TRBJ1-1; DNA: TGTGCCAGCTCACCATTTAGGGGACAGAACACTGAAGCTTTCTTT; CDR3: CASSPFRGQNTEAFF
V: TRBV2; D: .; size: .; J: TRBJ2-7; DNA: TGTGCCAGCAGTGAAACTAGGGCCCGGTACTTC; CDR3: CASSETRARYF
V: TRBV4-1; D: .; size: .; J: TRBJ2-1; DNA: TGCGCCAGCAGCCAGATGGGACTGGTATACAATGAGCAGTTCTTC; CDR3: CASSQMGLVYNEQFF
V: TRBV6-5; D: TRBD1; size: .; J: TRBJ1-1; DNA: TGTGCCAGCAGTTATGGGGACAGAAAGACTGAAGCTTTCTTT; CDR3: CASSYGDRKTEAFF
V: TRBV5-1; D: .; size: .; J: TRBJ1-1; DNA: TGCGCCAGCAGCTTGGAAGGACAGCGAGCTGAAGCTTTCTTT; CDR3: CASSLEGQRAEAFF
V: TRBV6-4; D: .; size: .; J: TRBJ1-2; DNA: TGTGCCAGCAGTGACGGGGCTGGCTACACCTTC; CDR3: CASSDGAGYTF
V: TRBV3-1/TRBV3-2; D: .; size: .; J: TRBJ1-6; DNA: TGTGCCAGCAGCCCACAGGCCGCAAATTCACCCCTCCACTTT; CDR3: CASSPQAANSPLHF
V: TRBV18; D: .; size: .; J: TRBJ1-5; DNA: TGTGCCAGCTCACCGGATACAGTGGGTGGTCAGCCCCAGCATTTT; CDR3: CASSPDTVGGQPQHF
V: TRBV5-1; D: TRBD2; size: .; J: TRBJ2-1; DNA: TGCGCCAGCAGCATGGGACTAGCGGGGGGCGGGCGTGAGCAGTTCTTC; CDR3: CASSMGLAGGGREQFF
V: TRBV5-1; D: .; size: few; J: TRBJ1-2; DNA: TGCGCCAGCAGCACGGGGCGCCTTGGCTACACCTTC; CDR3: CASSTGRLGYTF